A single sample is the source of the 4 T cell receptor beta chains below, sequenced in a study of blood T cells in healthy people across ages. A second about 7 to 11 cycle PCR used barcoded and J-beta primers. TCRdb reanalysed the 5' RACE reads using MiXCR and keeps one entry per CDR3 protein. The table has over 1,500,000 distinct CDR3 sequences, approximately 50% seen once. Sequenced sample: blood. These receptors came from a woman aged 40 to 50 in good health.

The genes are TRBV7-9 and TRBJ1-1, with 7 bases identical to TRBD1. Germline V CDR1 and CDR2: SEHNR, FQNEAQ (reference sequence). V shed 7 bases and J 2 bases; nucleotides not matched to a gene: 10. The CDR3 covers 15 residues. The CDR3 loop reads CASTFDGTVNTEAFF. CDR3 in DNA: TGTGCCAGCACCTTTGACGGGACAGTAAACACTGAAGCTTTCTTT.

This clonotype was counted ten times or more. V usage is TRBV5-1 and J usage is TRBJ2-1; 8 bases line up with TRBD1. With 4 bases clipped from V and 5 bases from J, the junction kept 5 bases outside the gene matches. Germline-derived CDR1 and CDR2 are SGHRS and YFSETQ. The CDR3 contains 14 residues. The CDR3 DNA is TGCGCCAGCAGCCCGGGACAGGTTGACAATGAGCAGTTCTTC. Translated: CASSPGQVDNEQFF.

This clonotype showed up many times. The chain links TRBV4-2 to TRBJ2-6; tentative D call: TRBD1 (6 bases). The CDR3 is made up of 15 amino acids. Trimming pared 4 bases from V and 0 bases from J, leaving 7 bases between. The germline gives CDR1 LGHNA, CDR2 YNFKEQ. The CDR3 nucleotides read TGTGCCAGCAGCCGGGACATCTCTGGGGCCAACGTCCTGACTTTC. It encodes CASSRDISGANVLTF.

This clonotype has a count of ten or more. The rearrangement joins TRBV9 to TRBJ2-7; D tentatively reads TRBD1 or TRBD2 (5 bases each). The V gene lost 4 bases and the J gene lost 4 bases, with 12 bases spanning the gap. The CDR3 length is 13 residues. Germline V CDR1 and CDR2: SGDLS, YYNGEE. CDR3 region: CASSRDATYEQYF. As DNA, the CDR3 is TGTGCCAGCAGCCGGGACGCCACGTACGAGCAGTACTTC. The full variable domain, in which reference TRBV9 and TRBJ2-7 provide the parts outside the CDR3, is DSGVTQTPKHLITATGQRVTLRCSPRSGDLSVYWYQQSLDQGLQFLIQYYNGEERAKGNILERFSAQQFPDLHSELNLSSLELGDSALYFCASSRDATYEQYFGPGTRLTVT.